The following is a T cell receptor beta chain sequence with its context. Clones were sequenced by immunoSEQ multiplex PCR, and TCRdb holds only the in-frame ones, with some missing. The repertoire holds 700,000 or so clones, with 70% to 90% as singletons. This sample is drawn from a study of shared T cell receptors in the human thymus. V lost 5 bases and J lost 5; bases outside the gene matches: 6. The CDR3 extends over 15 amino acids. From germline, CDR1 is SNHLY and CDR2 FYNNEI. The same specimen was also included in a second study, on human thymus T cells. That work adds: During corrective heart surgery, resections were taken, and the thymus tissue came from them. Related research examined unrelated individuals and reported that their thymic repertoires overlapped highly.

The sample was thymocytes. V gene TRBV2 combines with J gene TRBJ2-3; 11 bases match TRBD1. This sequence was found in a girl in the first two years of life with a congenital heart defect. CDR3 bases: TGTGCCAGCAGTCCCGGACAGGGGGCAGAAGATACGCAGTATTTT. Amino acid sequence: CASSPGQGAEDTQYF.